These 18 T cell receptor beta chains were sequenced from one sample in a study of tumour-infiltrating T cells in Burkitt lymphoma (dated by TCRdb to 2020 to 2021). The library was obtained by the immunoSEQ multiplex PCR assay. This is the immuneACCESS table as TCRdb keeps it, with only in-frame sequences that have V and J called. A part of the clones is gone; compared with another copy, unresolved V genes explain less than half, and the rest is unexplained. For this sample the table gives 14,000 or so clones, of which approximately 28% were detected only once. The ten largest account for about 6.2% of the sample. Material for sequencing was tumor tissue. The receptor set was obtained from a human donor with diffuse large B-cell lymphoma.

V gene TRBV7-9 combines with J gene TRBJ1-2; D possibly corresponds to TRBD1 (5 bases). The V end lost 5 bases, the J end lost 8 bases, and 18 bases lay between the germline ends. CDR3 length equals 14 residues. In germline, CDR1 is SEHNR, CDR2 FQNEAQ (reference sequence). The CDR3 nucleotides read TGTGCCAGCAGCCAGGGTTATGAGGGTGAAGGCTACACCTTC. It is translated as CASSQGYEGEGYTF. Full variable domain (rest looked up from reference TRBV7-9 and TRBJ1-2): DTGVSQNPRHKITKRGQNVTFRCDPISEHNRLYWYRQTLGQGPEFLTYFQNEAQLEKSRLLSDRFSAERPKGSFSTLEIQRTEQGDSAMYLCASSQGYEGEGYTFGSGTRLTVV.

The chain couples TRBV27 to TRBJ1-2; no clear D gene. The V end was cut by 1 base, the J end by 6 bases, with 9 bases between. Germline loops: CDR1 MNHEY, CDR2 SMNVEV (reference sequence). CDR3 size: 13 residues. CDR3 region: CASSLFQSHGYTF. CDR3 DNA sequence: TGTGCCAGCAGTTTATTCCAGTCCCATGGCTACACCTTC.

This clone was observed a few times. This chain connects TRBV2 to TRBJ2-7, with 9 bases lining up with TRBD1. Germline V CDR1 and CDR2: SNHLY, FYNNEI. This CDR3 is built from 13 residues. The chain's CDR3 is CAITTGGSYEQYF. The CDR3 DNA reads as TGTGCTATAACGACAGGGGGTTCCTACGAGCAGTACTTC.

The CDR3 DNA sequence: TGTGCCAGCAGTGAAAAAAGCGGGGGAAACAATGAGCAGTTCTTC. It encodes CASSEKSGGNNEQFF. The chain recombines TRBV2 with TRBJ2-1; 8 nucleotides line up with TRBD2. The V gene's germline CDR1 is SNHLY and CDR2 FYNNEI. The CDR3 totals 15 residues. V gave up 2 bases and J gave up 5 bases; unmatched junction bases: 5. Together with reference TRBV2 and TRBJ2-1, the CDR3 gives the full variable domain: EPEVTQTPSHQVTQMGQEVILRCVPISNHLYFYWYRQILGQKVEFLVSFYNNEISEKSEIFDDQFSVERPDGSNFTLKIRSTKLEDSAMYFCASSEKSGGNNEQFFGPGTRLTVL.

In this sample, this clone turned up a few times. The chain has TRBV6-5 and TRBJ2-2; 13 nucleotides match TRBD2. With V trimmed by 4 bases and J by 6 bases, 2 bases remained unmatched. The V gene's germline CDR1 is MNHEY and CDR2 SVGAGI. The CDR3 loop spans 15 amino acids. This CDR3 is CASSWTSGSAGELFF. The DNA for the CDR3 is TGTGCCAGCAGTTGGACTAGCGGGAGTGCCGGGGAGCTGTTTTTT.

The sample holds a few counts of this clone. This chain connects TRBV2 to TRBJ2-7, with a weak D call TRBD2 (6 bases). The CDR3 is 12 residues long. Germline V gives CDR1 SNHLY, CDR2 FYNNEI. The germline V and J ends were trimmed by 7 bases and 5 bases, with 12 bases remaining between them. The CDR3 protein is CASMGGFDEQYF. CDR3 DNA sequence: TGTGCCAGCATGGGGGGATTTGACGAGCAGTACTTC. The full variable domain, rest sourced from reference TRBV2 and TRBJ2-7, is EPEVTQTPSHQVTQMGQEVILRCVPISNHLYFYWYRQILGQKVEFLVSFYNNEISEKSEIFDDQFSVERPDGSNFTLKIRSTKLEDSAMYFCASMGGFDEQYFGPGTRLTVT.

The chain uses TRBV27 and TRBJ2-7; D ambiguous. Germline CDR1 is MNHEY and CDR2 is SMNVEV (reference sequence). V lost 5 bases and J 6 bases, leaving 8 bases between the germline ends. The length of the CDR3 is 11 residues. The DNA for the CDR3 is TGTGCCAGCAGTACCCCCTTCGAGCAGTACTTC. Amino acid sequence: CASSTPFEQYF.

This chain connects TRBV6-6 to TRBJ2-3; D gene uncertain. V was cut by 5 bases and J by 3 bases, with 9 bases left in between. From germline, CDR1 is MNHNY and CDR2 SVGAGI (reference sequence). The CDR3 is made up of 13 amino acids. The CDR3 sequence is CASSRSLTDTQYF. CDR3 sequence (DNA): TGTGCCAGCAGTCGCTCCTTGACAGATACGCAGTATTTT.

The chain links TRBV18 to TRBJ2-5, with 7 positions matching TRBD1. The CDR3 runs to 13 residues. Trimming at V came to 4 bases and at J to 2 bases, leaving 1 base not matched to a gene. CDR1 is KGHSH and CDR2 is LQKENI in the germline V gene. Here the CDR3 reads CASSRDSQETQYF. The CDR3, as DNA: TGTGCCAGCTCACGGGACAGTCAAGAGACCCAGTACTTC.

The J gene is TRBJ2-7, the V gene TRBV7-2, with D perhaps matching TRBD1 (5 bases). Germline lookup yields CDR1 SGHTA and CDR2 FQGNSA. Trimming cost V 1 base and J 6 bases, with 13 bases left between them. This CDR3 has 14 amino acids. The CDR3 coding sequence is TGTGCCAGCAGCTTAGTTGGCAGGGCCTCCGAGCAGTACTTC. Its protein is CASSLVGRASEQYF. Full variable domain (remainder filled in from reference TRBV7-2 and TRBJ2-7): GAGVSQSPSNKVTEKGKDVELRCDPISGHTALYWYRQSLGQGLEFLIYFQGNSAPDKSGLPSDRFSAERTGGSVSTLTIQRTQQEDSAVYLCASSLVGRASEQYFGPGTRLTVT.

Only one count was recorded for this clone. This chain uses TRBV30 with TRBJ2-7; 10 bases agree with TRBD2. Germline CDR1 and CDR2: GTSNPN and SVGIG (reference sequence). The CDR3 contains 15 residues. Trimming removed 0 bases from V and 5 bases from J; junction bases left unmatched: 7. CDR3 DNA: TGTGCCTGGAGTGTATTTAGCGGGAGGATCCACGAGCAGTACTTC. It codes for CAWSVFSGRIHEQYF.

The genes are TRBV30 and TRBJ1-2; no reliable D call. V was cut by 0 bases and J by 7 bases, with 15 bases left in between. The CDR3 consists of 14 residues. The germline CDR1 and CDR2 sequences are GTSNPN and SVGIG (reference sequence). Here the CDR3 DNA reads TGTGCCTGGAGTGTACCCAGCCCGGAATTTGGCTACACCTTC. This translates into CAWSVPSPEFGYTF.

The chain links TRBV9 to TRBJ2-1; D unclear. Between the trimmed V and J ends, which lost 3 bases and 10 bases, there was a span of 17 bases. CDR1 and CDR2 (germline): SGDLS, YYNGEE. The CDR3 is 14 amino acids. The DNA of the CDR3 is TGTGCCAGCAGCGCGTACAACAACCTGGGGGAGCAGTTCTTC. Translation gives CASSAYNNLGEQFF. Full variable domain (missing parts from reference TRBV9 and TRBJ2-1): DSGVTQTPKHLITATGQRVTLRCSPRSGDLSVYWYQQSLDQGLQFLIQYYNGEERAKGNILERFSAQQFPDLHSELNLSSLELGDSALYFCASSAYNNLGEQFFGPGTRLTVL.

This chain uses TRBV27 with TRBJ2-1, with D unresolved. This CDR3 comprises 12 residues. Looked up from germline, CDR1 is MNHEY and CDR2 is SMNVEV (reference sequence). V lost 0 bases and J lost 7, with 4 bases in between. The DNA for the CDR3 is TGTGCCAGCAGTTTATCAAGGAATGAGCAGTTCTTC. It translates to CASSLSRNEQFF.

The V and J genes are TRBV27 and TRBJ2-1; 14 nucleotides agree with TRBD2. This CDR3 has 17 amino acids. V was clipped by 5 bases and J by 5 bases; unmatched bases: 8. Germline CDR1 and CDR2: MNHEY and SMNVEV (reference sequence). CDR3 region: CASSDTGTSGRHNEQFF. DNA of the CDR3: TGTGCCAGCAGTGACACCGGGACTAGCGGGAGACACAATGAGCAGTTCTTC.

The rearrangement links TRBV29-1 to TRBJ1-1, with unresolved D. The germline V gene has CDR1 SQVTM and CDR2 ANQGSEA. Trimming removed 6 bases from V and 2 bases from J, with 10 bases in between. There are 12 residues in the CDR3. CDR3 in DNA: TGCAGCGTAGCATGGGCTAACACTGAAGCTTTCTTT. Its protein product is CSVAWANTEAFF.

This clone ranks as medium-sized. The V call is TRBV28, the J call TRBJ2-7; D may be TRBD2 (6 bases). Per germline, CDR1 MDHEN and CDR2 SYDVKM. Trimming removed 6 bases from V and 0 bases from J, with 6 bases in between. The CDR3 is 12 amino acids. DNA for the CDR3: TGTGCCAGCAGGCGGGACTCCTACGAGCAGTACTTC. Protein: CASRRDSYEQYF.

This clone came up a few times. As DNA, the CDR3 is TGTGCCAGCAGCGACAGGGGAGTGGATTATGGCTACACCTTC. Its protein product is CASSDRGVDYGYTF. V is TRBV19 and J is TRBJ1-2; 8 bases line up with TRBD1. Per germline, CDR1 LNHDA and CDR2 SQIVND (reference sequence). CDR3 size: 14 residues. V lost 9 bases and J lost 5; bases outside the gene matches: 11.